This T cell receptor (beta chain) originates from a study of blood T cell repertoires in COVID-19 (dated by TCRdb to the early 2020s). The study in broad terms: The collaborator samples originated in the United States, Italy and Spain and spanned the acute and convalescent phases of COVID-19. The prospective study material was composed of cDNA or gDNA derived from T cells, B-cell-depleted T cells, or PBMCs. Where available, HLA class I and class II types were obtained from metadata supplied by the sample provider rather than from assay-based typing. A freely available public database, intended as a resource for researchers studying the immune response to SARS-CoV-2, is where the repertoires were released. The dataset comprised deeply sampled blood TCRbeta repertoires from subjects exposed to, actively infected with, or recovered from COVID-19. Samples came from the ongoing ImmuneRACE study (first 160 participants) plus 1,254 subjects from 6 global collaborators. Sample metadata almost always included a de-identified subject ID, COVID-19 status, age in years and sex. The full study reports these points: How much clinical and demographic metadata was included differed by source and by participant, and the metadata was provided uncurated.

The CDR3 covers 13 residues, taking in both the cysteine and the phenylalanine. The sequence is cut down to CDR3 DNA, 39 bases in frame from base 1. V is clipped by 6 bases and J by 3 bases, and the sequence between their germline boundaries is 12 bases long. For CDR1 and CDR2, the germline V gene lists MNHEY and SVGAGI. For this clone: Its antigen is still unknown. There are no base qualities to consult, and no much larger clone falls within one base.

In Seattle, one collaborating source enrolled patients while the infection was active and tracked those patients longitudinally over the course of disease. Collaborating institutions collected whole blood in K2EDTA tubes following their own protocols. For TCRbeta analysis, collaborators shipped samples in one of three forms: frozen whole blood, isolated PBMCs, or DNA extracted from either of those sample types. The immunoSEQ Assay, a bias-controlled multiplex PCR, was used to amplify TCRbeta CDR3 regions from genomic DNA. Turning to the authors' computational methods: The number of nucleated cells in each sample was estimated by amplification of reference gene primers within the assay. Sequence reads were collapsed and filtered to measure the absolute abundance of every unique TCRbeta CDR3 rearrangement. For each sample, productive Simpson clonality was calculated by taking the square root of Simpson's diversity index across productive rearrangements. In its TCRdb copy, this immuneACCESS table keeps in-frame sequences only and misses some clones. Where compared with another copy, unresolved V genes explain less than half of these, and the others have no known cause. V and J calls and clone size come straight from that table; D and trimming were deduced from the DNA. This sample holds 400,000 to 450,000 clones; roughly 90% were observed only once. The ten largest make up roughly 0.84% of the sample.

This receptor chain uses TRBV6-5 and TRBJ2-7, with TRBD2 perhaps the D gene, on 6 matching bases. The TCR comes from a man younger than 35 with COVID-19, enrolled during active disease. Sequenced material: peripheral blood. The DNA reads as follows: TGTGCCAGCAGCCCGGGAGAGCTCTACGAGCAGTACTTC. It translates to CASSPGELYEQYF.